Presented here are 17 T cell receptor beta chains from one specimen sequenced in a study of OX40 agonist ivuxolimab in advanced cancers. Repertoires were generated with immunoSEQ multiplex PCR, while TCRdb's copy carries only in-frame clones and drops some. The sample lists roughly 25,000 clones; about three quarters were seen once. The sample here was CD4+ or CD8+ T cells sorted from blood, taken in a trial of the OX40 agonist ivuxolimab. All receptors come from an adult with an advanced solid tumor such as melanoma, head and neck, liver or kidney cancer.

The sample holds a few counts of this clone. V gene TRBV13 combines with J gene TRBJ2-3; no reliable D call. Trimming shortened V by 5 bases and J by 0 bases, and 12 bases separated the two germline ends. The germline gives CDR1 PRHDT, CDR2 FYEKMQ (reference sequence). This CDR3 spans 15 amino acids. CDR3 coding DNA: TGTGCCAGCAGCCCCCGGACCTTTAGCACAGATACGCAGTATTTT. Translated, it gives CASSPRTFSTDTQYF.

V gene TRBV6-1 combines with J gene TRBJ1-6, with a tentative D call TRBD1 (5 bases). Between the trimmed V and J ends, which lost 4 bases and 0 bases, there was a span of 13 bases. CDR1 and CDR2 (germline): MNHNS, SASEGT. The CDR3 has 17 residues. CDR3 nucleotide sequence: TGTGCCAGCAGTGGAGGGGCGGGACGCTCCTATAATTCACCCCTCCACTTT. Translating gives CASSGGAGRSYNSPLHF.

The chain uses TRBV9 and TRBJ1-1; a possible D gene is TRBD1 (5 bases). The germline gives CDR1 SGDLS, CDR2 YYNGEE. Trimming cost V 4 bases and J 0 bases, with 19 bases left between them. There are 17 residues in the CDR3. CDR3 bases: TGTGCCAGCAGCCCCGGCGGGGGAGTACTGGTGAACACTGAAGCTTTCTTT. Translation: CASSPGGGVLVNTEAFF.

The chain links TRBV11-2 to TRBJ2-5; D is undetermined. Gene TRBJ2-7 matches the end of the DNA better, so the J call may be wrong. Germline CDR1 is SGHAT and CDR2 is FQNNGV. The CDR3 is 12 amino acids. The CDR3 is CASSHAGSEQYF. The CDR3 region has the DNA TGTGCCAGCAGCCATGCTGGGTCCGAGCAGTACTTC.

This chain links TRBV5-1 with TRBJ2-1; 9 bases match TRBD2. Germline CDR1 and CDR2: SGHRS and YFSETQ. CDR3 length: 16 residues. V shed 1 base and J 3 bases; nucleotides not matched to a gene: 5. CDR3 sequence reads: CASSLTRGGNYNEQFF. CDR3 DNA: TGCGCCAGCAGCTTGACGCGGGGGGGCAACTACAATGAGCAGTTCTTC.

CDR3 in DNA: TGTGCCAGCAGCACCGACAGGGGTTCGGGCGAGACCCAGTACTTC. Translated: CASSTDRGSGETQYF. V is TRBV7-9 and J is TRBJ2-5; 8 positions match TRBD1. Germline V gene lookup returns CDR1 SEHNR and CDR2 FQNEAQ (reference sequence). The CDR3 runs to 15 residues. Losses at the gene ends were 5 bases for V and 5 bases for J; bases not matched to a gene: 10.

The CDR3 reads CASSEGPTKGNTIYF. The CDR3 DNA reads TGCGCCAGCAGTGAAGGCCCAACGAAAGGAAACACCATATATTTT. V gene TRBV10-2 combines with J gene TRBJ1-3; no clear D gene. The CDR3 covers 15 residues. CDR1 is WSHSY and CDR2 is SAAADI in the germline V gene. V lost 3 bases to trimming and J lost 4 bases, with 13 bases between them.

Details on this clone: Additional DNA sequences in this sample encode the identical CDR3. The chain carries TRBV7-3 and TRBJ2-3; 10 bases match TRBD2. Germline values: CDR1 SGHTA, CDR2 FQGTGA. V was clipped by 6 bases and J by 1 base; unmatched bases: 4. CDR3 length: 15 amino acids. CDR3 sequence reads: CASRLTSGGTDTQYF. In DNA form, the CDR3 reads TGTGCCAGCAGACTTACTAGCGGGGGCACAGATACGCAGTATTTT.

The chain employs TRBV19 and TRBJ1-1; no clear D gene. There are 11 residues in the CDR3. The germline gives CDR1 LNHDA, CDR2 SQIVND (reference sequence). Trimming shortened V by 7 bases and J by 10 bases, and 13 bases separated the two germline ends. CDR3 sequence reads: CASNFGVGAFF. DNA of the CDR3: TGTGCCAGTAATTTTGGGGTAGGAGCTTTCTTT.

This chain joins TRBV6-6 and TRBJ1-5, with a weak D call TRBD1 (5 bases). This CDR3 is 15 amino acids long. The V gene lost 4 bases and the J gene lost 1 base, with 11 bases spanning the gap. Germline V gives CDR1 MNHNY, CDR2 SVGAGI (reference sequence). The CDR3 protein is CASSSVGGSNQPQHF. The CDR3 DNA reads TGTGCCAGCAGTTCCGTGGGGGGGAGCAATCAGCCCCAGCATTTT.

This clone was seen a few times. The J gene is TRBJ1-1, the V gene TRBV9; TRBD1 is a possible D gene (5 bases). Germline CDR1 SGDLS, CDR2 YYNGEE. Trimming shortened V by 4 bases and J by 1 base, and 14 bases separated the two germline ends. This CDR3 is 15 amino acids long. The CDR3 here is CASSPGWGRNTEAFF. CDR3 sequence (DNA): TGTGCCAGCAGCCCCGGTTGGGGGAGGAACACTGAAGCTTTCTTT. The full variable domain, in which reference TRBV9 and TRBJ1-1 provide the parts outside the CDR3, is DSGVTQTPKHLITATGQRVTLRCSPRSGDLSVYWYQQSLDQGLQFLIQYYNGEERAKGNILERFSAQQFPDLHSELNLSSLELGDSALYFCASSPGWGRNTEAFFGQGTRLTVV.

This chain joins TRBV9 and TRBJ2-2, with a tentative D call TRBD2 (5 bases). The CDR3 totals 13 residues. Trimming pared 3 bases from V and 7 bases from J, leaving 10 bases between. The germline CDR1 and CDR2 sequences are SGDLS and YYNGEE. The CDR3 loop is CASSGGFGGELFF. DNA of the CDR3: TGTGCCAGCAGCGGAGGGTTCGGCGGGGAGCTGTTTTTT.

The chain combines TRBV7-9 with TRBJ1-4, with D hard to call. Germline loops: CDR1 SEHNR, CDR2 FQNEAQ (reference sequence). With 1 base removed from V and 8 bases from J, the gap between germline ends came to 11 bases. The CDR3 totals 14 residues. CDR3 amino acids: CASSLGVGVEKLFF. CDR3 in DNA: TGTGCCAGCAGCTTAGGGGTCGGGGTCGAAAAACTGTTTTTT. Filled out from reference TRBV7-9 and TRBJ1-4, the complete variable domain reads DTGVSQNPRHKITKRGQNVTFRCDPISEHNRLYWYRQTLGQGPEFLTYFQNEAQLEKSRLLSDRFSAERPKGSFSTLEIQRTEQGDSAMYLCASSLGVGVEKLFFGSGTQLSVL.

This chain's CDR3 is CASSLEPTSGSQETQYF. CDR3 DNA: TGTGCCAGCAGCTTAGAGCCCACTAGCGGGTCCCAAGAGACCCAGTACTTC. The chain has TRBV11-2 and TRBJ2-5, with TRBD2 identical over 9 bases. Germline V gene sequence: CDR1 SGHAT, CDR2 FQNNGV. After removal of 0 bases from V and 1 base from J, the junction contained 6 bases not matched to a gene. This CDR3 is 17 amino acids long.

The chain employs TRBV5-5 and TRBJ2-3; possibly TRBD1 for D (6 bases). Germline CDR1 and CDR2: SGHKS and YYEKEE (reference sequence). The CDR3 contains 15 residues. The V end was cut by 1 base, the J end by 4 bases, with 13 bases between. This CDR3 reads CASSLQGFSPDTQYF. The CDR3 DNA sequence: TGTGCCAGCAGCTTGCAGGGGTTCAGCCCAGATACGCAGTATTTT.

The rearrangement uses TRBV9 and TRBJ2-3, with 8 nucleotides matching TRBD2. Germline lookup yields CDR1 SGDLS and CDR2 YYNGEE. V lost 0 bases and J lost 8; bases outside the gene matches: 8. This CDR3 is 15 amino acids long. CDR3 bases: TGTGCCAGCAGCGTAGAGGGGCGGGGGGTGAGTACGCAGTATTTT. Translation: CASSVEGRGVSTQYF.

The genes are TRBV29-1 and TRBJ1-2; 8 nucleotides line up with TRBD1. Trimming at V came to 5 bases and at J to 4 bases, leaving 6 bases not matched to a gene. The CDR3 sequence is 13 residues long. Germline lookup yields CDR1 SQVTM and CDR2 ANQGSEA. CDR3 residues: CSVTTGDGYGYTF. CDR3 DNA: TGCAGCGTTACGACAGGGGACGGCTATGGCTACACCTTC.